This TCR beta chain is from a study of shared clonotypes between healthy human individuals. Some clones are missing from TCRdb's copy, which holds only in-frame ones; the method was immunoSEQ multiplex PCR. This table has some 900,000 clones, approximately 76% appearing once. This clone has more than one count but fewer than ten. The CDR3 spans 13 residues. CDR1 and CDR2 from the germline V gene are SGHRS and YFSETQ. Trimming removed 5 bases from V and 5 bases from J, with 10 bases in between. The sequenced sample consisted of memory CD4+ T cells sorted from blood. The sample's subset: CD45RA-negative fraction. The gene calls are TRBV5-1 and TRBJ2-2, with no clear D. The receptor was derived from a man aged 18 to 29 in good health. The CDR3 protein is CASRKDGTGELFF. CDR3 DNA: TGCGCCAGCAGGAAAGACGGGACCGGGGAGCTGTTTTTT. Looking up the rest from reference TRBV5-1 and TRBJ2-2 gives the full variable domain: KAGVTQTPRYLIKTRGQQVTLSCSPISGHRSVSWYQQTPGQGLQFLFEYFSETQRNKGNFPGRFSGRQFSNSRSEMNVSTLELGDSALYLCASRKDGTGELFFGEGSRLTVL.